Below, 31 T cell receptor beta chains from the same sample are listed, as sequenced in a study of monozygotic twins with inflammatory bowel disease. TCRdb reworked the 5' RACE reads into one entry per CDR3 protein, no DNA. Its table lists about 160,000 distinct CDR3 sequences. The sequenced sample was blood. The receptors derive from a human donor with ulcerative colitis or Crohn's disease, or a healthy co-twin of an affected twin (not recorded which).

The chain couples TRBV10-3 to TRBJ2-1; the D gene TCRdb calls, TRBD1, cannot be checked with no DNA. Germline loops: CDR1 ENHRY, CDR2 SYGVKD. The CDR3 consists of 17 residues. CDR3 residues: CAISGWLGGGSDNEQFF.

This chain joins TRBV12-3 or TRBV12-4 and TRBJ1-5; TCRdb reports TRBD1, a call that lacks DNA to check it against. This CDR3 is 14 amino acids long. CDR3: CASSIWGSKQPQHF.

This chain joins TRBV21-1 and TRBJ1-5; TCRdb names TRBD1, which stays unverified in the absence of DNA. TRBV21-1 counts as a pseudogene. CDR3 length equals 15 residues. The CDR3: CASSKDEEGDQPQHF.

The CDR3 reads CAWDSYNEQFF. The chain uses TRBV5-4 and TRBJ2-1. The CDR3 is 11 residues long. CDR1 SGHNT and CDR2 YYREEE come from the germline V gene (reference sequence).

The CDR3 reads CASIPDRAMSNQPQHF. This sequence joins TRBV2 and TRBJ1-5; without DNA, the TCRdb call of TRBD1 cannot be checked. The CDR3 sequence is 16 residues long. CDR1 SNHLY and CDR2 FYNNEI come from the germline V gene.

The rearrangement links TRBV24-1 to TRBJ1-5. The CDR3 runs 12 residues. Looked up from germline, CDR1 is KGHDR and CDR2 is SFDVKD. The CDR3: CATSDPNQPQHF.

The CDR3 is CASSRTGEFTGELFF. The genes are TRBV6-1 and TRBJ2-2; the TRBD1 assignment by TCRdb is unverifiable without DNA. The CDR3 covers 15 residues. Germline V gene sequence: CDR1 MNHNS, CDR2 SASEGT.

The chain combines TRBV7-9 with TRBJ2-1; the TRBD2 assignment by TCRdb is unverifiable without DNA. The germline CDR1 and CDR2 sequences are SEHNR and FQNEAQ (reference sequence). This CDR3 is 15 amino acids long. The CDR3 spells CASSARLAGYNEQFF.

This chain connects TRBV10-3 to TRBJ1-1; the TRBD1 assignment by TCRdb is unverifiable without DNA. The CDR3 extends over 13 amino acids. The germline gives CDR1 ENHRY, CDR2 SYGVKD. Here the CDR3 reads CAISDSGGTEAFF.

The CDR3 sequence: CASSLDRAGDTQYF. V and J are TRBV7-2 and TRBJ2-3; TCRdb names TRBD1, which stays unverified in the absence of DNA. The CDR3 covers 14 residues. Germline loops: CDR1 SGHTA, CDR2 FQGNSA.

The gene calls are TRBV5-1 and TRBJ2-1; lacking DNA, the TRBD1 call made by TCRdb goes unchecked. Germline assignment: CDR1 SGHRS and CDR2 YFSETQ. The CDR3 consists of 16 residues. The CDR3 here is CASSLVTPGLGNEQFF.

The chain uses TRBV12-3 or TRBV12-4 and TRBJ1-2. The CDR3 spans 13 residues. The CDR3 sequence: CASSSTEPWGYTF.

The gene calls are TRBV12-3 or TRBV12-4 and TRBJ2-6; absent DNA, TCRdb's TRBD1 call cannot be checked. This CDR3 has 14 amino acids. CDR3 amino acids: CATAGPSGANVLTF.

The chain has TRBV7-9 and TRBJ1-3. CDR1 and CDR2 (germline): SEHNR, FQNEAQ (reference sequence). This CDR3 comprises 13 residues. The chain's CDR3 is CASSLSSGNTIYF.

The V and J genes are TRBV20-1 and TRBJ1-5; TCRdb lists TRBD1, though no DNA is available to test this call. The length of the CDR3 is 14 residues. Germline loops: CDR1 DFQATT, CDR2 SNEGSKA (reference sequence). The CDR3 reads CSARDDRAGQPQHF.

The chain recombines TRBV7-9 with TRBJ1-1; the TRBD1 assignment by TCRdb is unverifiable without DNA. From germline, CDR1 is SEHNR and CDR2 FQNEAQ (reference sequence). The CDR3 totals 15 residues. The CDR3 sequence: CASSPGGTENTEAFF.

The chain carries TRBV12-3 or TRBV12-4 and TRBJ2-1; the D call of TRBD2 rests on TCRdb alone, since no DNA is present to check it. This CDR3 spans 18 amino acids. CDR3 region: CASSFPFSLAGGLDEQFF.

The CDR3 is CASSLDIAGRYSPLHF. The chain recombines TRBV5-1 with TRBJ1-6. Looked up from germline, CDR1 is SGHRS and CDR2 is YFSETQ. The CDR3 consists of 16 residues.

The CDR3 loop is CSARLAGIYEQYF. The rearrangement joins TRBV20-1 to TRBJ2-7; the D gene TCRdb calls, TRBD2, cannot be checked with no DNA. Germline V CDR1 and CDR2: DFQATT, SNEGSKA (reference sequence). The CDR3 has 13 amino acids.

The chain has TRBV12-3 or TRBV12-4 and TRBJ1-1; lacking DNA, the TRBD1 call made by TCRdb goes unchecked. This CDR3 comprises 13 residues. CDR3 sequence reads: CASSLDLRDEAFF.

The genes are TRBV15 and TRBJ2-3; the D gene TCRdb calls, TRBD1, cannot be checked with no DNA. The CDR3 is 14 amino acids. From germline, CDR1 is LNHNV and CDR2 YYDKDF (reference sequence). The CDR3 reads CATSRDTRGNTQYF.

The chain carries TRBV7-3 and TRBJ2-4; without DNA, the TCRdb call of TRBD1 cannot be checked. CDR1 SGHTA and CDR2 FQGTGA come from the germline V gene. The CDR3 extends over 16 amino acids. The CDR3 here is CASSSGGTARGNIQYF.

The CDR3 protein is CSASDRGRSDTQYF. The V and J genes are TRBV20-1 and TRBJ2-3; TCRdb gives TRBD1 as the D gene, but with no DNA this cannot be confirmed. The CDR3 extends over 14 amino acids. Germline loops: CDR1 DFQATT, CDR2 SNEGSKA (reference sequence).

This rearrangement joins TRBV19 to TRBJ1-5; no DNA is available, so the TRBD1 call from TCRdb remains unchecked. The germline CDR1 and CDR2 sequences are LNHDA and SQIVND (reference sequence). The CDR3 is 15 residues long. CDR3: CASTSGRGQNQPQHF. Variable domain in full (rest from reference TRBV19 and TRBJ1-5): DGGITQSPKYLFRKEGQNVTLSCEQNLNHDAMYWYRQDPGQGLRLIYYSQIVNDFQKGDIAEGYSVSREKKESFPLTVTSAQKNPTAFYLCASTSGRGQNQPQHFGDGTRLSIL.

V is TRBV5-1 and J is TRBJ1-5; the D gene TCRdb calls, TRBD1, cannot be checked with no DNA. Germline CDR1 SGHRS, CDR2 YFSETQ. This CDR3 comprises 15 residues. The CDR3 reads CASSLGDSLNQPQHF.

The CDR3 protein is CASSSSPGSRETQYF. The chain recombines TRBV6-5 with TRBJ2-5; TCRdb's D gene call, TRBD2, goes unchecked for lack of DNA. In germline, CDR1 is MNHEY, CDR2 SVGAGI. The CDR3 contains 15 residues.

The chain carries TRBV12-3 or TRBV12-4 and TRBJ1-4; TCRdb returns TRBD1, unconfirmable since there is no DNA. The CDR3 has 13 residues. CDR3 in amino acids: CASSGQYNEKLFF.

CDR3 region: CASSVDSGLSINEQFF. V usage is TRBV11-2 and J usage is TRBJ2-1; TCRdb gives TRBD2 as the D gene, but with no DNA this cannot be confirmed. From germline, CDR1 is SGHAT and CDR2 FQNNGV. The CDR3 covers 16 residues.

The rearrangement uses TRBV20-1 and TRBJ2-1; the D gene TCRdb calls, TRBD1, cannot be checked with no DNA. Germline loops: CDR1 DFQATT, CDR2 SNEGSKA (reference sequence). The CDR3 runs 18 residues. CDR3 loop: CSAPPVGLTGALDNEQFF.

V gene TRBV20-1 combines with J gene TRBJ2-7; TCRdb names TRBD2, which stays unverified in the absence of DNA. This CDR3 has 16 residues. Germline CDR1 reads DFQATT; CDR2 reads SNEGSKA (reference sequence). The CDR3 is CSAQTSGGSVTYEQYF.

The chain has TRBV7-2 and TRBJ2-1. Germline lookup yields CDR1 SGHTA and CDR2 FQGNSA. This CDR3 contains 13 residues. The CDR3 here is CASGTSGLNEQFF.